Presented here are 7 T cell receptor beta chains from one specimen sequenced in a study of vaccination effects on CD4 cells after COVID-19 (dated by TCRdb to between 2020 and 2023). In the ViraFEST assay, PBMC were stimulated with viral peptide pools, and antigen-specific CD4+ T cell clonotypes were then identified by expansion using TCR sequencing. After less than 13 days of culture, CD4+ T cells were isolated with the EasySep CD4+ T cell isolation kit. Participants received two doses of either the BNT162b2 or the mRNA-1273 mRNA SARS-CoV-2 vaccine. No antigen is known for these receptors. The library was generated by the immunoSEQ multiplex PCR assay. The table comes from immuneACCESS by way of TCRdb, which keeps in-frame sequences with V and J called. Part of the clones is missing from these tables; in studies checked, under half for an unresolved V gene and the rest for unknown reasons. The table for this sample lists 35,000 to 45,000 clones; approximately 84% of them were counted only once. The ten largest clones represent 2% of the sample.

The material sequenced was CD4+ T cells from PBMCs cultured with HCoV-NL63 spike peptides, taken after COVID-19 vaccination. Reading the label with the study, this specimen's cell subset or site is: HCoV-NL63 spike overlapping peptide pool stimulation. The receptors derive from a human donor who received a COVID-19 vaccine. Some clones in this sample may be carry-over from other donors' samples.

V is TRBV7-6 and J is TRBJ2-5; 10 nucleotides match TRBD2. The V gene end was trimmed by 5 bases and the J gene end by 5 bases; junction bases not matched to a gene: 11. There are 16 residues in the CDR3. Germline values: CDR1 SGHVS, CDR2 FNYEAQ. CDR3 region: CASSPNSGGPYETQYF. CDR3 nucleotide sequence: TGTGCCAGCAGCCCAAATAGCGGGGGGCCCTACGAGACCCAGTACTTC.

V and J are TRBV19 and TRBJ2-3; 9 nucleotides align to TRBD2. The trim removed 5 bases at V and 1 base at J, leaving 4 bases unmatched. There are 15 residues in the CDR3. From germline, CDR1 is LNHDA and CDR2 SQIVND (reference sequence). The CDR3 nucleotides read TGTGCCAGTAGTGACTTAGCGGGGGGCACAGATACGCAGTATTTT. Its protein is CASSDLAGGTDTQYF.

The chain carries TRBV9 and TRBJ2-3, with 9 bases aligning to TRBD2. Germline V gives CDR1 SGDLS, CDR2 YYNGEE. The CDR3 is made up of 16 amino acids. The V and J ends lost 2 bases and 2 bases, in that order; junction bases with no gene match: 6. The CDR3 DNA reads TGTGCCAGCAGCGTTAGCGGGGGCCAGTCCACAGATACGCAGTATTTT. Its protein is CASSVSGGQSTDTQYF.

This clone was counted once. V is TRBV4-1 and J is TRBJ1-3; the D gene is possibly TRBD1 (6 bases). The CDR3 has 13 amino acids. CDR1 and CDR2 from the germline V gene are MGHRA and YSYEKL. The V end was cut by 2 bases, the J end by 7 bases, with 9 bases between. The CDR3 reads CASSQPGVNTIYF. In DNA form, the CDR3 reads TGCGCCAGCAGCCAACCAGGGGTGAACACCATATATTTT.

J is TRBJ1-3 and V is TRBV2; possible D gene TRBD1, 5 bases. The ends were cut back, 6 bases at V and 0 bases at J, with 9 bases in the middle. The CDR3 covers 14 residues. The germline V gene has CDR1 SNHLY and CDR2 FYNNEI. The CDR3 here is CASSATDSGNTIYF. As DNA, the CDR3 is TGTGCCAGCAGCGCGACAGACTCTGGAAACACCATATATTTT. The full variable domain, with the rest looked up from reference TRBV2 and TRBJ1-3, is EPEVTQTPSHQVTQMGQEVILRCVPISNHLYFYWYRQILGQKVEFLVSFYNNEISEKSEIFDDQFSVERPDGSNFTLKIRSTKLEDSAMYFCASSATDSGNTIYFGEGSWLTVV.

The chain carries TRBV27 and TRBJ1-5, with 9 bases fitting TRBD1. The CDR3 totals 14 residues. In germline, CDR1 is MNHEY, CDR2 SMNVEV (reference sequence). V lost 6 bases, J lost 6 bases, and 6 bases stayed unmatched. CDR3 sequence reads: CASRGTGSGQPQHF. CDR3 in DNA: TGTGCCAGCAGGGGGACAGGGTCAGGTCAGCCCCAGCATTTT.

This clone has only one observation. J is TRBJ2-7 and V is TRBV27; TRBD2 matches at 11 bases. The germline V gene encodes CDR1 MNHEY and CDR2 SMNVEV (reference sequence). Germline trimming cut 6 bases from V and 2 bases from J; bases unmatched to any gene: 6. This CDR3 region has 15 residues. As DNA, the CDR3 is TGTGCCAGCAGAAAACTAGCGGGGGAGACCTACGAGCAGTACGTC. It specifies CASRKLAGETYEQYV.